Presented here are 30 T cell receptor beta chains from one specimen sequenced in a study of cytomegalovirus exposure and HLA in healthy donors. The PCR employed 60 Vbeta primers together with 13 Jbeta primers. The repertoire was sequenced with immunoSEQ multiplex PCR; TCRdb's copy has only in-frame clones and lacks some. The data show around 150,000 clones, around 79% seen once. Sequenced input: PBMCs. The receptors come from a man aged 35 to 55 in good health and CMV-seropositive.

This clone showed up just a few times. The chain joins TRBV9 to TRBJ1-1; the D gene is possibly TRBD1 (6 bases). The length of the CDR3 is 16 residues. V gave up 0 bases and J gave up 2 bases, with 14 bases separating them. CDR1 and CDR2 (germline): SGDLS, YYNGEE. Here the CDR3 DNA reads TGTGCCAGCAGCGTAGAGGTTTGGACAGATAACACTGAAGCTTTCTTT. It is translated as CASSVEVWTDNTEAFF.

The chain employs TRBV5-1 and TRBJ2-7; 7 bases line up with TRBD1. V was pared by 0 bases and J by 7 bases, with 10 bases of the junction left unmatched. The CDR3 has 15 amino acids. Germline V gives CDR1 SGHRS, CDR2 YFSETQ. CDR3 coding DNA: TGCGCCAGCAGCTTGGATGGGACAGCGCTTCGGGAGCAGTACTTC. This gives the protein CASSLDGTALREQYF.

The gene calls are TRBV9 and TRBJ1-6; unclear D gene. Germline-derived CDR1 and CDR2 are SGDLS and YYNGEE. The length of the CDR3 is 15 residues. V was cut by 2 bases and J by 4 bases, with 10 bases left in between. Written as DNA, the CDR3 is TGTGCCAGCAGCGTTGGACTGAGTTATAATTCACCCCTCCACTTT. It yields the protein CASSVGLSYNSPLHF.

This clone was picked up a small number of times. This rearrangement joins TRBV5-1 to TRBJ2-7; TRBD2 is a possible D gene (5 bases). The CDR3 totals 14 residues. Germline CDR1 reads SGHRS; CDR2 reads YFSETQ. Between the trimmed V and J ends, which lost 0 bases and 7 bases, there was a span of 14 bases. For the CDR3, the DNA is TGCGCCAGCAGCTTGGGGGCACAGTCGGGAGAGCAGTACTTC. This gives the protein CASSLGAQSGEQYF.

The chain has TRBV15 and TRBJ2-7; 11 bases are shared with TRBD2. Per the germline V gene, CDR1 is LNHNV and CDR2 is YYDKDF (reference sequence). The J segment lost 5 bases and the V segment lost 3 bases, leaving 9 bases of the junction unmatched. The CDR3 is 16 amino acids. The CDR3 nucleotides are TGTGCCACCAGCAGGCACTTAGCGGGAGGGGGCCACGAGCAGTACTTC. It yields the protein CATSRHLAGGGHEQYF.

The V gene is TRBV18, the J gene TRBJ1-1; maybe TRBD1 (6 bases). Germline values: CDR1 KGHSH, CDR2 LQKENI. The CDR3 totals 15 residues. V lost 6 bases to trimming and J lost 7 bases, with 21 bases between them. The CDR3 spells CASSGTSQGRGEAFF. The CDR3 nucleotides read TGTGCCAGCTCGGGAACCTCACAGGGTAGGGGTGAAGCTTTCTTT.

The chain carries TRBV11-3 and TRBJ2-2; 7 bases fit TRBD2. With 1 base clipped from V and 2 bases from J, the junction kept 1 base outside the gene matches. The germline gives CDR1 SGHNT, CDR2 YENEEA. This CDR3 has 15 amino acids. The CDR3 region has the DNA TGTGCCAGCAGCTTAGGACTAGCCAACACCGGGGAGCTGTTTTTT. The encoded protein is CASSLGLANTGELFF. Variable domain in full (rest from reference TRBV11-3 and TRBJ2-2): EAGVVQSPRYKIIEKKQPVAFWCNPISGHNTLYWYLQNLGQGPELLIRYENEEAVDDSQLPKDRFSAERLKGVDSTLKIQPAELGDSAVYLCASSLGLANTGELFFGEGSRLTVL.

The chain couples TRBV5-6 to TRBJ1-2, with TRBD1 matching 8 bases. CDR1 SGHDT and CDR2 YYEEEE come from the germline V gene. CDR3 length: 13 residues. The V gene end was trimmed by 4 bases and the J gene end by 8 bases; junction bases not matched to a gene: 7. This chain's CDR3 is CASSPDRADGYTF. The DNA of the CDR3 is TGTGCCAGCAGCCCGGACAGGGCGGACGGCTACACCTTC.

V and J are TRBV7-9 and TRBJ2-7; 8 bases fit TRBD2. The CDR3 consists of 15 residues. After removal of 5 bases from V and 3 bases from J, the junction contained 9 bases not matched to a gene. The germline gives CDR1 SEHNR, CDR2 FQNEAQ (reference sequence). The CDR3 DNA reads as TGTGCCAGCAGCCCCCGACTAGCGTCTATCTACGAGCAGTACTTC. Residues: CASSPRLASIYEQYF.

The CDR3 loop is CARSSGTSGRSLQETQYF. Here the CDR3 DNA reads TGTGCCAGAAGCTCCGGCACTAGCGGGAGGTCCCTGCAAGAGACCCAGTACTTC. The chain carries TRBV5-3 and TRBJ2-5; 12 bases agree with TRBD2. TRBV5-3 is designated an ORF whose function remains uncertain. CDR3 size: 18 residues. Germline trimming cut 3 bases from V and 2 bases from J; bases unmatched to any gene: 11.

The J gene is TRBJ2-1, the V gene TRBV5-6; D is perhaps TRBD2 (6 bases). Germline CDR1 and CDR2: SGHDT and YYEEEE. Trimming removed 7 bases from V and 1 base from J, with 15 bases in between. This CDR3 has 15 amino acids. The CDR3 DNA is TGTGCCAGCGGGGAGTCTAGCGCATCCTACAATGAGCAGTTCTTC. As protein: CASGESSASYNEQFF.

The chain links TRBV25-1 to TRBJ2-7, with D possibly being TRBD1 (6 bases). Germline values: CDR1 MGHDK, CDR2 SYGVNS. The V gene lost 3 bases and the J gene lost 10 bases, with 22 bases spanning the gap. The CDR3 contains 15 residues. This CDR3 reads CASSDRTAWGIRQYF. For the CDR3, the DNA is TGTGCCAGCAGTGACCGGACAGCCTGGGGAATAAGACAGTACTTC.

The chain joins TRBV7-8 to TRBJ2-1, with 7 bases matching TRBD2. The germline V gene has CDR1 SGHVS and CDR2 FQNEAQ. The CDR3 is 16 amino acids. The V gene end was trimmed by 5 bases and the J gene end by 1 base; junction bases not matched to a gene: 8. For the CDR3, the DNA is TGTGCCAGCAGCGTGGGCGGGGGTGGGTCCTACAATGAGCAGTTCTTC. It yields the protein CASSVGGGGSYNEQFF.

The gene calls are TRBV2 and TRBJ2-3; D remains unclear. In germline, CDR1 is SNHLY, CDR2 FYNNEI. The CDR3 loop spans 14 amino acids. V dropped 1 base and J dropped 2 bases, with 7 bases sitting between them. CDR3 nucleotides: TGTGCCAGCAGTGAAGGAATAGCCACAGATACGCAGTATTTT. As protein: CASSEGIATDTQYF.

The J gene is TRBJ2-6, the V gene TRBV5-1, with a weak D call TRBD2 (5 bases). The CDR3 has 15 amino acids. Trimming cost V 0 bases and J 4 bases, with 8 bases left between them. Per germline, CDR1 SGHRS and CDR2 YFSETQ. CDR3 in DNA: TGCGCCAGCAGCTTGGGTCCGGGAGGGGCCAACGTCCTGACTTTC. As protein: CASSLGPGGANVLTF.

The V gene is TRBV28, the J gene TRBJ1-6; 9 bases align to TRBD1. The CDR3 has 16 residues. J gave up 9 bases and V 6 bases, and 12 bases lay outside the gene matches. Per germline, CDR1 MDHEN and CDR2 SYDVKM. CDR3 sequence: CASRPGTGYGGSPLHF. For the CDR3, the DNA is TGTGCCAGCAGGCCAGGGACAGGGTACGGTGGTTCACCCCTCCACTTT.

This clone was counted once. V and J are TRBV19 and TRBJ1-1, with D possibly TRBD1 on 6 matching bases. This CDR3 region has 14 residues. Germline-derived CDR1 and CDR2 are LNHDA and SQIVND (reference sequence). Trimming pared 6 bases from V and 1 base from J, leaving 12 bases between. The chain's CDR3 is CASRLTGTNTEAFF. CDR3 coding DNA: TGTGCCAGTAGGCTAACAGGGACGAACACTGAAGCTTTCTTT.

The chain carries TRBV9 and TRBJ2-1; D is possibly TRBD2 (6 bases). Per the germline V gene, CDR1 is SGDLS and CDR2 is YYNGEE. V lost 0 bases, J lost 4 bases, and 11 bases lay in between. The CDR3 contains 15 residues. The CDR3 loop reads CASSVGGDWYNEQFF. CDR3 coding DNA: TGTGCCAGCAGCGTAGGAGGGGACTGGTACAATGAGCAGTTCTTC.

The chain joins TRBV2 to TRBJ2-5; the D gene is possibly TRBD2 (6 bases). Germline loops: CDR1 SNHLY, CDR2 FYNNEI. V lost 1 base to trimming and J lost 0 bases, with 12 bases between them. The CDR3 is 16 residues long. The CDR3 protein is CASSEGPGRYQETQYF. For the CDR3, the DNA is TGTGCCAGCAGTGAAGGTCCAGGGAGGTACCAAGAGACCCAGTACTTC.

V is TRBV5-6 and J is TRBJ2-5; D perhaps matches TRBD2 (5 bases). This CDR3 contains 13 residues. The V and J ends lost 4 bases and 5 bases respectively, with 12 bases between them. Germline assignment: CDR1 SGHDT and CDR2 YYEEEE. The DNA for the CDR3 is TGTGCCAGCAGCGTACTTACGGGGGAGACCCAGTACTTC. Its protein is CASSVLTGETQYF.

The chain couples TRBV5-1 to TRBJ1-1; D remains unclear. Germline CDR1 reads SGHRS; CDR2 reads YFSETQ. With 2 bases removed from V and 7 bases from J, the gap between germline ends came to 12 bases. The CDR3 is 13 residues long. CDR3 nucleotide sequence: TGCGCCAGCAGCTTCTTGGAGGGCAATGAAGCTTTCTTT. Amino acids: CASSFLEGNEAFF.

This clone was seen a handful of times. V usage is TRBV7-3 and J usage is TRBJ2-7; D may be TRBD2 (5 bases). Trimming removed 5 bases at V and 7 bases at J, with 15 bases between. The CDR3 is made up of 13 amino acids. The germline gives CDR1 SGHTA, CDR2 FQGTGA. The CDR3 reads CASSQWTLGEQYF. The CDR3 nucleotides read TGTGCCAGCAGCCAGTGGACTTTAGGGGAGCAGTACTTC.

The chain has TRBV18 and TRBJ2-3, with D maybe TRBD2 (5 bases). CDR3 length: 14 residues. Germline V lookup: CDR1 KGHSH, CDR2 LQKENI. Between the trimmed V and J ends, which lost 4 bases and 2 bases, there was a span of 10 bases. Written as DNA, the CDR3 is TGTGCCAGCTCACTTAGCGTAACCACAGATACGCAGTATTTT. Its protein product is CASSLSVTTDTQYF.

A word on this clone: The identical CDR3 is also encoded by other nucleotide sequences in the sample. The genes are TRBV11-2 and TRBJ2-7; TRBD2 aligns across 12 bases. The V segment lost 5 bases and the J segment 2 bases; nucleotides outside the gene matches: 13. This CDR3 has 18 amino acids. Germline lookup yields CDR1 SGHAT and CDR2 FQNNGV. The CDR3 nucleotides are TGTGCCAGCAGCCCCCGAGGACTAGCGGGACAAAAAACCTACGAGCAGTACTTC. Translating it yields CASSPRGLAGQKTYEQYF. The full variable domain, with the rest looked up from reference TRBV11-2 and TRBJ2-7, is EAGVAQSPRYKIIEKRQSVAFWCNPISGHATLYWYQQILGQGPKLLIQFQNNGVVDDSQLPKDRFSAERLKGVDSTLKIQPAKLEDSAVYLCASSPRGLAGQKTYEQYFGPGTRLTVT.

The rearrangement uses TRBV6-6 and TRBJ1-2, with D tentatively TRBD1 (5 bases). Germline values: CDR1 MNHNY, CDR2 SVGAGI (reference sequence). CDR3 length: 15 amino acids. V was cut by 4 bases and J by 0 bases, with 12 bases left in between. The CDR3 region is CASSSQQEANYGYTF. The DNA for the CDR3 is TGTGCCAGCAGTTCCCAACAGGAAGCTAACTATGGCTACACCTTC.

This chain joins TRBV11-2 and TRBJ1-1; TRBD1 agrees at 9 bases. This CDR3 spans 14 amino acids. In germline, CDR1 is SGHAT, CDR2 FQNNGV. V trimming: 5 bases; J trimming: 6 bases; junction bases outside the gene matches: 7. The CDR3 coding sequence is TGTGCCAGCAGCCCCCGGACAGGGGCTGCTGAAGCTTTCTTT. Amino acids: CASSPRTGAAEAFF.

This rearrangement joins TRBV5-4 to TRBJ2-3; 7 bases align to TRBD2. V lost 3 bases, J lost 1 base, and 5 bases stayed unmatched. CDR1 and CDR2 from the germline V gene are SGHNT and YYREEE (reference sequence). The length of the CDR3 is 15 residues. The CDR3 sequence: CASSWGGGGTDTQYF. The CDR3 DNA is TGTGCCAGCAGCTGGGGTGGGGGGGGCACAGATACGCAGTATTTT.

This clone turned up a few times. V usage is TRBV29-1 and J usage is TRBJ2-7; D is undetermined. Germline loops: CDR1 SQVTM, CDR2 ANQGSEA. Deletions cut 4 bases from V and 0 bases from J, with 25 bases between. The CDR3 extends over 18 amino acids. The DNA for the CDR3 is TGCAGCGTTGCCCCGGATCGGCGCGAGGCAAAGAGCTCCTACGAGCAGTACTTC. Translating it yields CSVAPDRREAKSSYEQYF.

The chain joins TRBV11-2 to TRBJ2-6, with D uncertain. The CDR3 has 13 amino acids. Looked up from germline, CDR1 is SGHAT and CDR2 is FQNNGV. V dropped 1 base and J dropped 7 bases, with 5 bases sitting between them. The CDR3 nucleotides are TGTGCCAGCAGCTTAGGTGGCGCCAACGTCCTGACTTTC. It is translated as CASSLGGANVLTF.

This rearrangement joins TRBV28 to TRBJ2-1, with 11 nucleotides matching TRBD2. Germline V gives CDR1 MDHEN, CDR2 SYDVKM. This CDR3 region has 17 residues. The J segment lost 2 bases and the V segment lost 5 bases, leaving 8 bases of the junction unmatched. CDR3 sequence reads: CASSDNPGLAAYNEQFF. The DNA of the CDR3 is TGTGCCAGCAGTGATAATCCGGGACTAGCGGCCTACAATGAGCAGTTCTTC.